The source of this T cell receptor beta chain is a study of radiation and T cells in renal cell carcinoma. Study-wide background: Nephrectomy followed 15 Gy stereotactic body radiation by 4 weeks.

CDR3 length: 15 amino acids. V lost 2 bases and J 3 bases, leaving 13 bases between the germline ends. In germline, CDR1 is KGHSH, CDR2 LQKENI. As for time point: baseline pretreatment blood. The treatment denotes: 15 Gy SBRT to primary tumor, nephrectomy 4 weeks later. The data were produced by immunoSEQ multiplex PCR, yet TCRdb's version contains in-frame clones alone and is incomplete. Of just over 95,000 clones detected, approximately 86% appear once; the ten largest clones hold under 9.5%. This clonotype was obtained from a man aged 50-59 years with renal cell carcinoma. V gene TRBV18 combines with J gene TRBJ1-2; a weak D match, TRBD1 (6 bases). This sample comprised blood, obtained from a patient whose treatment included radiotherapy and nephrectomy. CDR3 sequence (DNA): TGTGCCAGCTCACCAGGGACAAGAGGAGACTATGGCTACACCTTC. Its translation: CASSPGTRGDYGYTF.